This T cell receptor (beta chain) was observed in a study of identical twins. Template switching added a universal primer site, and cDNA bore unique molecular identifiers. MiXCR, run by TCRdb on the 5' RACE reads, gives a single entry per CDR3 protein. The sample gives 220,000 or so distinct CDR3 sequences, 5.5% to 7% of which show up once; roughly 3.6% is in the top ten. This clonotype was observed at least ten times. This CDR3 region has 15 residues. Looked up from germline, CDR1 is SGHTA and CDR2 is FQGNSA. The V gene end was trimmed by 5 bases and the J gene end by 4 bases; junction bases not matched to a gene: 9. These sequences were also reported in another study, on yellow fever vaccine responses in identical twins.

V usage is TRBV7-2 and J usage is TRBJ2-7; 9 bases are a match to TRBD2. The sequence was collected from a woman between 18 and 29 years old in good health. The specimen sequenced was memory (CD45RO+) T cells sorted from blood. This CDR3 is CASSPASGRTYEQYF. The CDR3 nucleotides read TGTGCCAGCAGCCCCGCGAGCGGGAGGACTTACGAGCAGTACTTC.